Below, 7 T cell receptor beta chains from the same sample are listed, as sequenced in a study of T cells in Graves' hyperthyroidism and ophthalmopathy. Amplification of TCR beta CDR3 regions was performed using RNA transcripts as template. The HTBI primer set served for first-round RT-PCR of the TCR CDR3. TCRdb re-analysed the multiplex PCR reads in MiXCR, keeping a single row per CDR3 protein. The table records roughly 580,000 distinct CDR3 sequences, 11% to 15% of them present only once. Sequencing input: blood. Receptors were obtained from a woman aged 25 to 39 with Graves' hyperthyroidism that later progressed to Graves' ophthalmopathy.

The genes are TRBV18 and TRBJ1-1; D gene uncertain. CDR1 and CDR2 (germline): KGHSH, LQKENI. V was cut by 4 bases and J by 0 bases, with 12 bases left in between. CDR3 length: 15 residues. In nucleotides, the CDR3 is TGTGCCAGCTCACAAACGGCTACAGTGAACACTGAAGCTTTCTTT. Translation gives CASSQTATVNTEAFF. Supplemented by reference TRBV18 and TRBJ1-1, the full variable domain reads NAGVMQNPRHLVRRRGQEARLRCSPMKGHSHVYWYRQLPEEGLKFMVYLQKENIIDESGMPKERFSAEFPKEGPSILRIQQVVRGDSAAYFCASSQTATVNTEAFFGQGTRLTVV.

The V gene is TRBV5-6, the J gene TRBJ1-5, with TRBD1 matching over 10 bases. The length of the CDR3 is 15 residues. Germline values: CDR1 SGHDT, CDR2 YYEEEE. V shed 3 bases and J 6 bases; nucleotides not matched to a gene: 6. CDR3 in amino acids: CASSWRQGATQPQHF. The CDR3, as DNA: TGTGCCAGCAGCTGGAGACAGGGGGCTACTCAGCCCCAGCATTTT.

For this clonotype: A junction boundary mismatches the germline segment, possibly from a read error. V gene TRBV12-3 or TRBV12-4 combines with J gene TRBJ2-1; tentatively, D is TRBD2 (5 bases). The CDR3 has 16 residues. CDR3 amino acids: CASSLGTRFSINEQFF. CDR3 nucleotide sequence: TGTGCCAGCAGCTTAGGAACTAGATTTTCGATCAATGAGCAGTTCTTC.

This clonotype was seen a few times. The gene calls are TRBV7-2 and TRBJ1-2; 7 bases map to TRBD1. J lost 5 bases, V lost 5 bases, and 11 bases had no gene match. The germline gives CDR1 SGHTA, CDR2 FQGNSA. The CDR3 is made up of 15 amino acids. The CDR3 DNA follows: TGTGCCAGCAGCCTCACCGACAGGGACTGGTATGGCTACACCTTC. The encoded protein is CASSLTDRDWYGYTF.

This clonotype was seen ten or more times. The chain couples TRBV20-1 to TRBJ2-1; 7 nucleotides align to TRBD2. This CDR3 contains 14 residues. In germline, CDR1 is DFQATT, CDR2 SNEGSKA (reference sequence). After removal of 5 bases from V and 10 bases from J, the junction contained 14 bases not matched to a gene. The CDR3 DNA sequence: TGCAGTGCTGTGACTAGCTCCCATCCGTGGGAGCAGTTCTTC. Translated, it gives CSAVTSSHPWEQFF.

V gene TRBV6-5 combines with J gene TRBJ2-2; D ambiguous. The CDR3 loop spans 16 amino acids. V lost 0 bases and J lost 0, with 8 bases in between. Germline V gene data show CDR1 as MNHEY and CDR2 as SVGAGI. The DNA for the CDR3 is TGTGCCAGCAGTTACTCGAGTAGGCCGAACACCGGGGAGCTGTTTTTT. Translating gives CASSYSSRPNTGELFF.

In this sample, this clonotype turned up many times. V usage is TRBV6-2 or TRBV6-3 and J usage is TRBJ1-2, with TRBD1 matching over 9 bases. The CDR3 has 14 residues. Losses at the gene ends were 8 bases for V and 4 bases for J; bases not matched to a gene: 8. From germline, CDR1 is MNHEY and CDR2 SVGEGT. The chain's CDR3 is CASAGQGAGYGYTF. DNA for the CDR3: TGTGCCAGCGCGGGACAGGGAGCGGGCTATGGCTACACCTTC.